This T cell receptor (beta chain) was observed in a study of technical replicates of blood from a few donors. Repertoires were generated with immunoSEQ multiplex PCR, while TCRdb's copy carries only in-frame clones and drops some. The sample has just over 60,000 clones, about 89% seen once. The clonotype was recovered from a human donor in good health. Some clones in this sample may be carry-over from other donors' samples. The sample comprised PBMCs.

The CDR3 region is CAWRGQGRNQPQHF. As DNA, the CDR3 is TGTGCCTGGAGGGGACAGGGGCGCAATCAGCCCCAGCATTTT. V is TRBV30 and J is TRBJ1-5, with TRBD1 matching 10 bases. The junction had 1 base not matched to a gene; V was cut back by 3 bases and J by 2 bases. The CDR3 runs 14 residues. Per germline, CDR1 GTSNPN and CDR2 SVGIG (reference sequence).